The 20 T cell receptor beta chains in this list originate from one sample, sequenced in a study of technical replicates of blood from a handful of donors. Clones were read by immunoSEQ multiplex PCR, and TCRdb kept only the in-frame ones, dropping some. The sample lists tens of thousands of clones, more than 95% seen once, with over 0.15% in the top ten. Input material: T cells isolated from PBMCs. All receptors derive from a human donor in good health.

This clone was seen only once. The rearrangement links TRBV29-1 to TRBJ2-3; 7 nucleotides match TRBD1. This CDR3 spans 14 amino acids. CDR1 is SQVTM and CDR2 is ANQGSEA in the germline V gene. V trimming: 5 bases; J trimming: 2 bases; junction bases outside the gene matches: 7. The CDR3 nucleotides are TGCAGCGTTTCCCAGGGGGACCACACAGATACGCAGTATTTT. As protein: CSVSQGDHTDTQYF.

The chain joins TRBV28 to TRBJ2-5; D not resolved. Germline loops: CDR1 MDHEN, CDR2 SYDVKM. This CDR3 has 13 residues. The ends were cut back, 1 base at V and 2 bases at J, with 5 bases in the middle. The CDR3 bases are TGTGCCAGCAGTTTATTGCGGCAAGAGACCCAGTACTTC. Protein sequence: CASSLLRQETQYF. Drawing the rest from reference TRBV28 and TRBJ2-5, the complete variable domain is DVKVTQSSRYLVKRTGEKVFLECVQDMDHENMFWYRQDPGLGLRLIYFSYDVKMKEKGDIPEGYSVSREKKERFSLILESASTNQTSMYLCASSLLRQETQYFGPGTRLLVL.

The chain carries TRBV28 and TRBJ1-2, with TRBD1 identical over 7 bases. The CDR3 loop spans 11 amino acids. Germline CDR1 and CDR2: MDHEN and SYDVKM. The V and J ends lost 4 bases and 10 bases, in that order; junction bases with no gene match: 3. The CDR3 spells CASSWDRSYTF. The DNA of the CDR3 is TGTGCCAGCAGTTGGGACAGATCCTACACCTTC.

This chain joins TRBV4-1 and TRBJ1-3; 7 bases map to TRBD1. This CDR3 has 13 residues. The germline V gene has CDR1 MGHRA and CDR2 YSYEKL. After removal of 8 bases from V and 4 bases from J, the junction contained 5 bases not matched to a gene. The CDR3 loop reads CASGQVGGNTIYF. CDR3 nucleotide sequence: TGCGCCAGCGGACAGGTGGGGGGAAACACCATATATTTT.

The chain is built from TRBV4-1 and TRBJ2-3; 9 nucleotides match TRBD1. Germline V gives CDR1 MGHRA, CDR2 YSYEKL. This CDR3 comprises 17 residues. V was pared by 1 base and J by 6 bases, with 11 bases of the junction left unmatched. The CDR3 reads CASSQVSQGALRDTQYF. CDR3 DNA sequence: TGCGCCAGCAGCCAAGTGTCACAGGGGGCTCTAAGGGATACGCAGTATTTT.

The V and J genes are TRBV6-1 and TRBJ2-3, with 7 positions matching TRBD1. CDR3 length: 14 amino acids. V trimming: 6 bases; J trimming: 4 bases; junction bases outside the gene matches: 7. Germline V lookup: CDR1 MNHNS, CDR2 SASEGT. CDR3 coding DNA: TGTGCCAGCAGGTTTCGAGGGGGCGCAGATACGCAGTATTTT. It translates to CASRFRGGADTQYF.

The CDR3 here is CASAAHGQGTPLHF. The CDR3 DNA is TGTGCCAGCGCCGCCCATGGACAGGGAACACCCCTCCACTTT. The J gene is TRBJ1-6, the V gene TRBV6-5, with 8 bases lining up with TRBD1. CDR3 length equals 14 residues. V was pared by 8 bases and J by 11 bases, with 11 bases of the junction left unmatched. Germline CDR1 reads MNHEY; CDR2 reads SVGAGI.

This chain joins TRBV5-1 and TRBJ2-7; D is uncertain. The germline V gene encodes CDR1 SGHRS and CDR2 YFSETQ. Trimming left V 0 bases short and J 4 bases short, with 8 bases between. CDR3 length equals 13 residues. CDR3 sequence: CASSLVDSYEQYF. In nucleotides, the CDR3 is TGCGCCAGCAGCTTGGTAGATTCTTACGAGCAGTACTTC.

The chain has TRBV7-9 and TRBJ2-5; the match to TRBD2 covers 7 bases. This CDR3 has 14 residues. CDR1 and CDR2 from the germline V gene are SEHNR and FQNEAQ (reference sequence). With 6 bases clipped from V and 5 bases from J, the junction kept 9 bases outside the gene matches. CDR3 in amino acids: CASRPGPGGETQYF. DNA for the CDR3: TGTGCCAGCAGACCCGGACCCGGGGGGGAGACCCAGTACTTC.

V usage is TRBV2 and J usage is TRBJ1-5; 10 nucleotides align to TRBD1. Looked up from germline, CDR1 is SNHLY and CDR2 is FYNNEI. This CDR3 comprises 13 residues. V lost 4 bases, J lost 7 bases, and 1 base stayed unmatched. The CDR3 region is CASSGTGGQPQHF. Written as DNA, the CDR3 is TGTGCCAGCAGTGGGACAGGGGGACAGCCCCAGCATTTT.

The V and J genes are TRBV6-1 and TRBJ1-5; the D is unclear. This CDR3 region has 12 residues. Germline V CDR1 and CDR2: MNHNS, SASEGT. The V and J ends lost 6 bases and 7 bases respectively, with 10 bases between them. The CDR3 region is CASSPTEQPQHF. Written as DNA, the CDR3 is TGTGCCAGCAGCCCCACCGAGCAGCCCCAGCATTTT.

V is TRBV5-1 and J is TRBJ1-1, with 8 bases identical to TRBD1. Per germline, CDR1 SGHRS and CDR2 YFSETQ. V dropped 1 base and J dropped 1; count of bases not matched to a gene: 0. The CDR3 sequence is 14 residues long. This CDR3 is CASSLTGGNTEAFF. The DNA of the CDR3 is TGCGCCAGCAGCTTGACAGGGGGGAACACTGAAGCTTTCTTT.

This clone appeared once. The chain is built from TRBV7-6 and TRBJ1-2; the D gene is possibly TRBD1 (5 bases). CDR3 size: 16 residues. Germline CDR1 reads SGHVS; CDR2 reads FNYEAQ. V was trimmed by 5 bases and J by 4 bases, leaving 20 bases between them. The CDR3 DNA follows: TGTGCCAGCAGCACCCGGGGGGGGAGCTTGGGCTATGGCTACACCTTC. Protein product: CASSTRGGSLGYGYTF.

This chain connects TRBV2 to TRBJ1-4; 7 positions agree with TRBD1. After removal of 2 bases from V and 0 bases from J, the junction contained 3 bases not matched to a gene. This CDR3 comprises 16 residues. CDR1 SNHLY and CDR2 FYNNEI come from the germline V gene. CDR3 DNA sequence: TGTGCCAGCAGTGAATACCAGGGGGCAACTAATGAAAAACTGTTTTTT. Protein product: CASSEYQGATNEKLFF.

The chain employs TRBV2 and TRBJ1-2; 8 nucleotides match TRBD1. The CDR3 covers 14 residues. CDR1 is SNHLY, CDR2 FYNNEI, per germline. With 4 bases clipped from V and 3 bases from J, the junction kept 4 bases outside the gene matches. CDR3: CASSGGQVYYGYTF. The CDR3 DNA reads as TGTGCCAGCAGTGGGGGACAGGTTTACTATGGCTACACCTTC.

The CDR3 nucleotides are TGTGCCAGCAAGTCCACAGCTAACTATGGCTACACCTTC. This codes for CASKSTANYGYTF. The chain is built from TRBV28 and TRBJ1-2, with D uncertain. Trimming took 7 bases from V and 0 from J, leaving 9 bases between them. Per the germline V gene, CDR1 is MDHEN and CDR2 is SYDVKM. This CDR3 comprises 13 residues.

This chain links TRBV30 with TRBJ1-4; D is unclear. Germline CDR1 GTSNPN, CDR2 SVGIG (reference sequence). This CDR3 region has 15 residues. V was cut by 0 bases and J by 0 bases, with 8 bases left in between. The chain's CDR3 is CAWSVRRSTNEKLFF. In DNA, the CDR3 is TGTGCCTGGAGTGTACGGAGGTCAACTAATGAAAAACTGTTTTTT.

The chain joins TRBV5-1 to TRBJ2-5; tentatively, D is TRBD1 (5 bases). CDR1 and CDR2 from the germline V gene are SGHRS and YFSETQ. The V and J ends lost 1 base and 5 bases respectively, with 9 bases between them. The length of the CDR3 is 13 residues. In nucleotides, the CDR3 is TGCGCCAGCAGCTTGTGGGGCAGGGAGACCCAGTACTTC. The encoded protein is CASSLWGRETQYF.

This rearrangement joins TRBV5-1 to TRBJ1-1, with TRBD1 matching 7 bases. Germline CDR1 reads SGHRS; CDR2 reads YFSETQ. The J segment lost 0 bases and the V segment lost 0 bases, leaving 11 bases of the junction unmatched. The CDR3 is 18 amino acids. The CDR3, as DNA: TGCGCCAGCAGCTTGGGGACAGGTCCCTCCGTCATGAACACTGAAGCTTTCTTT. The encoded protein is CASSLGTGPSVMNTEAFF.

The rearrangement links TRBV28 to TRBJ1-2; D possibly corresponds to TRBD1 (6 bases). There are 13 residues in the CDR3. V lost 7 bases, J lost 2 bases, and 11 bases lay in between. Germline assignment: CDR1 MDHEN and CDR2 SYDVKM. For the CDR3, the DNA is TGTGCCAGCACAGGGACACCCAACTATGGCTACACCTTC. Translation gives CASTGTPNYGYTF.